This record looks at one T cell receptor (beta chain) sequence and its context. The antigen is unknown. V was trimmed by 6 bases and J by 10 bases, leaving 13 bases between them. This CDR3 is built from 12 residues. The entry originates in a study of blood T cells in healthy people across ages. Study-level results: Among T cells, TCR beta diversity per million cells dropped roughly linearly as age rose.

It was with a sample-barcoded 5' primer and a J-beta primer mix that a second PCR of about 6 to 12 cycles was run. TCRdb analysed the 5' RACE reads with MiXCR anew, one entry per CDR3 protein. The sample lists under 700,000 distinct CDR3 sequences, around 24% occurring once. This sample also appeared in a second study, on T cells of mothers and their children.

V gene TRBV12-3 or TRBV12-4 combines with J gene TRBJ2-1, with D perhaps TRBD1 (6 bases). Sequences were obtained from blood. This sequence originates from a boy aged 5-17 years in good health. For the CDR3, the DNA is TGTGCCAGCAGAGGAGACAGGTTAGAGCAGTTCTTC. Translating gives CASRGDRLEQFF.